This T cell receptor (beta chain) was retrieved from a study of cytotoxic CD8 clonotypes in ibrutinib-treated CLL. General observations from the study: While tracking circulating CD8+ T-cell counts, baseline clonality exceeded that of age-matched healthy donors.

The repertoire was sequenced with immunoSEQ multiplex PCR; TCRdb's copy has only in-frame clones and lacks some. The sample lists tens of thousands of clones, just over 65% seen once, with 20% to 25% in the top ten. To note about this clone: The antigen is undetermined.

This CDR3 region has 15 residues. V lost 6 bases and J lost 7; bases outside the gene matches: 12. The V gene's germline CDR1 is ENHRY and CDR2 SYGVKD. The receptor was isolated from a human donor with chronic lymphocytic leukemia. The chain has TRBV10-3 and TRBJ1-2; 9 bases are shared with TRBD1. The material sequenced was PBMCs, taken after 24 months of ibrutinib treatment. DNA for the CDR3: TGTGCCATCAGCGCCCCGGGACAGGGCCTTAGTGGCTACACCTTC. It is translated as CAISAPGQGLSGYTF.